This T cell receptor (beta chain) was identified during a study of CD8+ T cells in alopecia areata. Study in general: The duration of tofacitinib was 6 to 18 months, with 6 months off drug afterward.

The study, taken as a whole, reports: An increase in clonality over normal scalp was evident in lesional scalp, especially alopecia totalis/universalis.

It was from alopecia areata patients that lesional scalp punch biopsies and peripheral blood were collected. Starting from PBMCs, sorting isolated CD4+ and CD8+ T cells. Investigators isolated RNA and reverse transcribed it into cDNA to act as the sequencing template. TCRdb's table, derived via immunoSEQ multiplex PCR, lists solely in-frame clones and lacks some. The profile shows more than 95,000 clones, 41% of them singletons. As concerns this clone: The antigen remains unidentified.

This sequence originates from a human donor with alopecia areata. Material: CD4+ T cells sorted from blood.

CDR3 loop: CASSLGVSGSRQETQYF. The DNA for the CDR3 is TGTGCCAGCAGCTTAGGTGTCTCGGGATCCCGCCAAGAGACCCAGTACTTC. The rearrangement uses TRBV7-9 and TRBJ2-5; D perhaps matches TRBD2 (5 bases). The CDR3 is 17 residues long. CDR1 and CDR2 from the germline V gene are SEHNR and FQNEAQ (reference sequence). V was cut by 1 base and J by 1 base, with 16 bases left in between.